This T cell receptor (beta chain) was captured by sequencing in a study of blood T cell repertoires in COVID-19 (dated by TCRdb to 2020 to 2022). For the study in its entirety: Samples covering the acute and convalescent phases of COVID-19 were provided by collaborators in the United States, Italy and Spain. HLA class I and class II types, where available, came from metadata supplied by the sample provider rather than from assay-based typing. A freely available public database, intended as a resource for researchers studying the immune response to SARS-CoV-2, is where the repertoires were released. The material from the prospective study consisted of cDNA or gDNA derived from T cells, B-cell-depleted T cells, or PBMCs. The samples were drawn from two sources: the first 160 participants of the ongoing ImmuneRACE study, and 1,000 to 1,500 subjects contributed by 6 global collaborators. Sample metadata almost always included a de-identified subject ID, COVID-19 status, age in years and sex. Deeply sampled blood TCRbeta repertoires from subjects exposed to, actively infected with, or recovered from COVID-19 were included in the dataset. The investigation overall reported the following: Clinical and demographic metadata were provided uncurated, with the amount varying by source and participant.

The V end loses 0 bases and the J end loses 4 bases, and a stretch of 9 bases separates them. Taken from the germline V gene, the CDR1 and CDR2 loops are ENHRY and SYGVKD. Including cysteine and phenylalanine, the CDR3 has 14 amino acids. Just the 42-base CDR3 DNA is kept, in frame starting at base 1. On this clone itself: Its recognized antigen is unknown. No clone much larger than this one lies a single base away; base qualities are absent.

TCRbeta CDR3 regions were amplified from genomic DNA using the immunoSEQ Assay, a bias-controlled multiplex PCR. The authors' pipeline ran thus. Nucleated cell counts per sample were estimated from amplification of reference gene primers within the assay. To quantify the absolute abundance of each unique TCRbeta CDR3 rearrangement, sequence reads were collapsed and filtered. For each sample, productive Simpson clonality was calculated by taking the square root of Simpson's diversity index across productive rearrangements. Entries here come from immuneACCESS through TCRdb and include only in-frame sequences with V and J called. Some clones fail to appear in such tables; in the studies checked, an unresolved V gene covers under half of the shortfall, and the cause of the remainder is unknown. V, J and clone size were drawn from that table, and D and trimming were deduced from the DNA. The table for this sample lists fewer than 250,000 clones; about four fifths of them were counted only once. The ten largest clones take up under 3% of the sample.

Collaborating institutions collected whole blood in K2EDTA tubes following their own protocols. For TCRbeta analysis, collaborator samples were shipped as frozen whole blood, as isolated PBMCs, or as DNA extracted from either sample type. The TCR sequence derives from a woman between 35 and 50 years old with active or convalescent COVID-19. The chain is encoded by TRBV10-3 joined to TRBJ1-1; a tentative D call is TRBD1 (6 bases match). The sample taken for sequencing was peripheral blood. The CDR3 protein sequence reads: CAISESGGLTEAFF. Here is the DNA: TGTGCCATCAGTGAGTCCGGGGGGCTCACTGAAGCTTTCTTT.